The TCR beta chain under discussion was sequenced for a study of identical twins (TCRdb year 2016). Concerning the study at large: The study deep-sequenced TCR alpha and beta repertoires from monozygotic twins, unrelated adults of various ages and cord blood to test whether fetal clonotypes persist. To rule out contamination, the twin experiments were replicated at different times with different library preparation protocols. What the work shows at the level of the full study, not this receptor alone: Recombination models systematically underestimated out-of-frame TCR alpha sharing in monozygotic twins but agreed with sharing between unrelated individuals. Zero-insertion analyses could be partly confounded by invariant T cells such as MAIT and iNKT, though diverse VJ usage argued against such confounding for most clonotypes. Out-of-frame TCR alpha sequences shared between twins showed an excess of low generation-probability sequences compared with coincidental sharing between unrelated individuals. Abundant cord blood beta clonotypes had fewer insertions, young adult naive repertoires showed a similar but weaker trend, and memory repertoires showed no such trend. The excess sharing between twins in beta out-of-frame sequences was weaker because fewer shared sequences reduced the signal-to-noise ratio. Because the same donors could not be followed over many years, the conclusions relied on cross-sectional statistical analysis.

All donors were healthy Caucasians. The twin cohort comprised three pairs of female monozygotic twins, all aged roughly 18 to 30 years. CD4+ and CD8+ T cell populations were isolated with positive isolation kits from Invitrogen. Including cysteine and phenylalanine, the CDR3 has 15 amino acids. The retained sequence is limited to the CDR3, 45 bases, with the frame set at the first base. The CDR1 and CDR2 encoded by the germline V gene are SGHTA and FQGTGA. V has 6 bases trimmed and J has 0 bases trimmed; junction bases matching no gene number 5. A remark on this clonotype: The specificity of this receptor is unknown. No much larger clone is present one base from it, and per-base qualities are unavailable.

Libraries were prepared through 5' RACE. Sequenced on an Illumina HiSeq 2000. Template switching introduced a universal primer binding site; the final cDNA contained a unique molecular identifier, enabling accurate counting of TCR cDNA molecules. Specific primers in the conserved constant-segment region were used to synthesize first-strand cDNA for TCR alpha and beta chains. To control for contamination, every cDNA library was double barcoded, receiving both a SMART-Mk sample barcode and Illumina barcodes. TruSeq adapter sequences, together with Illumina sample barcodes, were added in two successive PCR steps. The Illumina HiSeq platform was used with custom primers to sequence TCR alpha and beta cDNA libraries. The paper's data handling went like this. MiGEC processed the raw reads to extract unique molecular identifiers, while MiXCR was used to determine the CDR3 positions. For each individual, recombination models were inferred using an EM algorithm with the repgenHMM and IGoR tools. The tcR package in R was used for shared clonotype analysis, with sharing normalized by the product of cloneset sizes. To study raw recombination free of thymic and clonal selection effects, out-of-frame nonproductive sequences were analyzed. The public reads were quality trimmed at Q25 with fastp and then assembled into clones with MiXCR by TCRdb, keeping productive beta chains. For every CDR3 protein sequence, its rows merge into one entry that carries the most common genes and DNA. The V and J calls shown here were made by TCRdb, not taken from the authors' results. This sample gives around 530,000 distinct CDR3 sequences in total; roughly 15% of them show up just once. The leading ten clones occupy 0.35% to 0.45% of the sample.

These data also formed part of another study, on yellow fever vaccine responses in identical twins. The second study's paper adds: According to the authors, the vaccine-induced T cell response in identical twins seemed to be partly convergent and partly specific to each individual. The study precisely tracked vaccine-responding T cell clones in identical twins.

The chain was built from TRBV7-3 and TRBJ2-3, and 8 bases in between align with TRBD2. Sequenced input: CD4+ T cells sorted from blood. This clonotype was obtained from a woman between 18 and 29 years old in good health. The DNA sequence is TGTGCCAGCAGATTAGCGGGGTATAGCACAGATACGCAGTATTTT. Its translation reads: CASRLAGYSTDTQYF.